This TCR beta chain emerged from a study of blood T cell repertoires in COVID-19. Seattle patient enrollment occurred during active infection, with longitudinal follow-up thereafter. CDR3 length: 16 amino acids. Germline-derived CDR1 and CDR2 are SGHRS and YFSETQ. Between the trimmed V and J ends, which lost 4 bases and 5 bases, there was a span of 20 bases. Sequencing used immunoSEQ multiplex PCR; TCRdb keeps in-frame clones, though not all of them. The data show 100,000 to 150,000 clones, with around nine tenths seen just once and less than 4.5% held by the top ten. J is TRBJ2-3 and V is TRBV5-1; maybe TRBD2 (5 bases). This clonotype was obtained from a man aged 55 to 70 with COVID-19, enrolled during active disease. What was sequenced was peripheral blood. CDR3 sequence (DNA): TGCGCCAGCAGCCTCCCCGGGGTGGGAAATTTAGATACGCAGTATTTT. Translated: CASSLPGVGNLDTQYF. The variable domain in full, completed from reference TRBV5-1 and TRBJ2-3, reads KAGVTQTPRYLIKTRGQQVTLSCSPISGHRSVSWYQQTPGQGLQFLFEYFSETQRNKGNFPGRFSGRQFSNSRSEMNVSTLELGDSALYLCASSLPGVGNLDTQYFGPGTRLTVL.